This TCR beta chain comes out of a study of human T cells and chemical hapten exposure. Time point described: patch test 3, about 24 weeks after DPC sensitization. Documented treatment: therapeutic diphenylcyclopropenone sensitization with weekly scalp DPC. Blood, whole and unfractionated, served as the source for total RNA extraction. With V trimmed by 6 bases and J by 4 bases, 0 bases remained unmatched. This CDR3 is built from 14 residues. Germline-derived CDR1 and CDR2 are WSHSY and SAAADI. Each CDR3 protein gets one entry after TCRdb re-called the RACE reads with MiXCR. The sample has about 84,000 distinct CDR3 sequences; 11% are singletons. Study findings and constraints: In comparison with controls, expanded TCRs gave rise to a significantly larger number of large CDR3 similarity clusters.

This clonotype was seen a few times. Its antigen is as yet unknown. The sequence derives from a woman in her 50s with alopecia areata. Some clones in this sample may be carry-over from other donors' samples. The specimen was whole blood, collected in connection with sensitization to the hapten diphenylcyclopropenone (DPC). The chain combines TRBV10-2 with TRBJ2-2, with 12 bases that match TRBD2. CDR3 in amino acids: CASRTSGGTGELFF. In DNA form, the CDR3 reads TGCGCCAGCAGGACTAGCGGGGGCACCGGGGAGCTGTTTTTT.